The entry below describes one T cell receptor beta chain. When the RNA was reverse transcribed, random hexamers were used with an input of roughly 0.45 to 1 ug. TCRdb re-called the immunoSEQ multiplex PCR reads through MiXCR, storing one row per CDR3 protein. Of 150,000 or so distinct CDR3 sequences in the sample, around 95% were seen once. This specimen belongs to a study of CD8 T cells in Susac syndrome. The germline CDR1 and CDR2 sequences are MGHRA and YSYEKL. The CDR3 spans 15 residues. Trimming cost V 0 bases and J 2 bases, with 8 bases left between them. Sequencing was done on a sample of CD8+ T cells from PBMCs. The sequence was obtained from a human donor with multiple sclerosis. The chain links TRBV4-1 to TRBJ2-1; D is undetermined. This CDR3 is CASSQDKVTYNEQFF. CDR3 DNA: TGCGCCAGCAGCCAAGATAAAGTCACCTACAATGAGCAGTTCTTC.